Each of the 21 T cell receptor beta chains below was sequenced from the same sample in a study of long-term antiretroviral therapy in people with HIV. With survey level as its setting, the immunoSEQ assay was v3.0. The method was immunoSEQ multiplex PCR; TCRdb's version includes in-frame clones alone and lacks a portion of them. The sample has some 27,000 clones; around 83% are singletons. This specimen consisted of unsorted PBMCs, obtained 0.4 years after starting antiretroviral therapy. Receptors originate from a man between 18 and 29 years old with HIV.

In DNA, the CDR3 is TGTGCCAGCATGGGACTGAGGTCCTACAATGAGCAGTTCTTC. It encodes CASMGLRSYNEQFF. This rearrangement joins TRBV25-1 to TRBJ2-1; a weak D match, TRBD2 (6 bases). Deletions cut 7 bases from V and 1 base from J, with 11 bases between. Germline V lookup: CDR1 MGHDK, CDR2 SYGVNS. CDR3 size: 14 residues.

The V gene is TRBV10-3, the J gene TRBJ1-5, with 8 bases matching TRBD1. From germline, CDR1 is ENHRY and CDR2 SYGVKD. The V gene end was trimmed by 5 bases and the J gene end by 4 bases; junction bases not matched to a gene: 4. This CDR3 has 14 residues. The CDR3 spells CAISLQGDNQPQHF. The CDR3 region has the DNA TGTGCCATCAGTCTACAGGGGGATAATCAGCCCCAGCATTTT.

This clone occurred once. This chain links TRBV9 with TRBJ2-2; TRBD2 is a possible D gene (5 bases). The CDR3 consists of 16 residues. V gave up 1 base and J gave up 2 bases, with 12 bases separating them. CDR1 is SGDLS and CDR2 is YYNGEE in the germline V gene. The CDR3 nucleotides read TGTGCCAGCAGCGTACCCCCCCGGGGAAACACCGGGGAGCTGTTTTTT. Translation gives CASSVPPRGNTGELFF.

V usage is TRBV11-2 and J usage is TRBJ1-5; D not resolved. Germline loops: CDR1 SGHAT, CDR2 FQNNGV. V lost 0 bases to trimming and J lost 3 bases, with 9 bases between them. The CDR3 extends over 15 amino acids. CDR3 sequence (DNA): TGTGCCAGCAGCTTAGATGGGCAGTCCAATCAGCCCCAGCATTTT. Translated, it gives CASSLDGQSNQPQHF.

The CDR3 protein is CASSYPMNTEAFF. DNA for the CDR3: TGTGCCAGCAGTTACCCAATGAACACTGAAGCTTTCTTT. The chain joins TRBV6-6 to TRBJ1-1; D call uncertain. The CDR3 length is 13 residues. Germline V gene lookup returns CDR1 MNHNY and CDR2 SVGAGI (reference sequence). Deletions cut 2 bases from V and 0 bases from J, with 4 bases between.

The chain joins TRBV10-1 to TRBJ2-5; a weak D match, TRBD1 (6 bases). Germline CDR1 is WNHNN and CDR2 is SYGVQD (reference sequence). V was cut by 2 bases and J by 13 bases, with 11 bases left in between. The length of the CDR3 is 11 residues. The CDR3 DNA follows: TGCGCCAGCAGTGAGGGAGTAGGGGGGTACTTC. Translating it yields CASSEGVGGYF.

The V call is TRBV7-3, the J call TRBJ2-7, with TRBD1 as a possible D gene (5 bases). Germline V gives CDR1 SGHTA, CDR2 FQGTGA. This CDR3 spans 15 amino acids. V was trimmed by 2 bases and J by 3 bases, leaving 14 bases between them. The CDR3 nucleotides are TGTGCCAGCAGCTTATCTCCAGGGCCCCTCTACGAGCAGTACTTC. Amino acid sequence: CASSLSPGPLYEQYF.

A word on this clone: Other DNA variants within this sample encode the same CDR3. The rearrangement uses TRBV28 and TRBJ2-7; D may correspond to TRBD1 or TRBD2 (8 bases each). There are 14 residues in the CDR3. Germline loops: CDR1 MDHEN, CDR2 SYDVKM. Trimming shortened V by 3 bases and J by 5 bases, and 14 bases separated the two germline ends. CDR3 protein: CASSFGQGLDEQYF. CDR3 DNA sequence: TGTGCCAGCAGTTTTGGACAGGGACTAGACGAGCAGTACTTC. The variable domain in full, completed from reference TRBV28 and TRBJ2-7, reads DVKVTQSSRYLVKRTGEKVFLECVQDMDHENMFWYRQDPGLGLRLIYFSYDVKMKEKGDIPEGYSVSREKKERFSLILESASTNQTSMYLCASSFGQGLDEQYFGPGTRLTVT.

J is TRBJ1-2 and V is TRBV7-9, with 10 nucleotides matching TRBD1. This CDR3 has 16 residues. With V trimmed by 1 base and J by 2 bases, 4 bases remained unmatched. Germline CDR1 is SEHNR and CDR2 is FQNEAQ (reference sequence). The CDR3: CASSLEGDRGNYGYTF. As DNA, the CDR3 is TGTGCCAGCAGCTTAGAAGGGGACAGGGGAAACTATGGCTACACCTTC.

The chain joins TRBV9 to TRBJ1-2, with 10 bases that match TRBD1. Germline lookup yields CDR1 SGDLS and CDR2 YYNGEE. This CDR3 is 15 amino acids long. V dropped 2 bases and J dropped 8; count of bases not matched to a gene: 9. The CDR3 here is CASSVSTGGLEGYTF. The CDR3 coding sequence is TGTGCCAGCAGCGTTTCGACAGGGGGCCTTGAGGGCTACACCTTC. Combining the CDR3 with reference TRBV9 and TRBJ1-2 gives the whole variable domain DSGVTQTPKHLITATGQRVTLRCSPRSGDLSVYWYQQSLDQGLQFLIQYYNGEERAKGNILERFSAQQFPDLHSELNLSSLELGDSALYFCASSVSTGGLEGYTFGSGTRLTVV.

The CDR3 DNA follows: TGTGCCAGCACCCCAGCGCGGCGACCCCTAAACACCATATATTTT. Its translation: CASTPARRPLNTIYF. The V gene is TRBV14, the J gene TRBJ1-3, with D hard to call. Between the trimmed V and J ends, which lost 7 bases and 6 bases, there was a span of 19 bases. CDR1 is SGHDN, CDR2 FVKESK, per germline. The CDR3 runs 15 residues.

The genes are TRBV5-5 and TRBJ2-1; the D gene is possibly TRBD1 (7 bases). The CDR3 is made up of 16 amino acids. V was shortened by 4 bases and J by 1 base, with 15 bases between the two germline ends. Germline CDR1 and CDR2: SGHKS and YYEKEE (reference sequence). The chain's CDR3 is CASSPKAGGSYNEQFF. The CDR3 DNA sequence: TGTGCCAGCAGCCCCAAGGCAGGGGGGTCCTACAATGAGCAGTTCTTC.

This clone was detected only a few times. Other DNA sequences in this sample translate to the same CDR3. The chain links TRBV18 to TRBJ1-5; the D is unclear. The CDR3 extends over 14 amino acids. Germline V gene data show CDR1 as KGHSH and CDR2 as LQKENI. With 2 bases removed from V and 2 bases from J, the gap between germline ends came to 7 bases. For the CDR3, the DNA is TGTGCCAGCTCACCAGGGCAGGGCAATCAGCCCCAGCATTTT. It codes for CASSPGQGNQPQHF.

The chain employs TRBV28 and TRBJ1-1; no definite D call. The V gene lost 6 bases and the J gene lost 1 base, with 9 bases spanning the gap. The germline V gene has CDR1 MDHEN and CDR2 SYDVKM. The CDR3 has 13 residues. The CDR3, as DNA: TGTGCCAGCAGGCGTACAGAGAACACTGAAGCTTTCTTT. Its translation is CASRRTENTEAFF.

The rearrangement joins TRBV7-9 to TRBJ2-3; 15 nucleotides match TRBD2. With 2 bases clipped from V and 1 base from J, the junction kept 4 bases outside the gene matches. From germline, CDR1 is SEHNR and CDR2 FQNEAQ (reference sequence). This CDR3 has 18 residues. CDR3 sequence reads: CASSLPRTSGRGTDTQYF. Here the CDR3 DNA reads TGTGCCAGCAGCTTACCAAGGACTAGCGGGAGGGGCACAGATACGCAGTATTTT.

This chain links TRBV19 with TRBJ2-7; 9 bases fit TRBD1. Looked up from germline, CDR1 is LNHDA and CDR2 is SQIVND (reference sequence). The J segment lost 3 bases and the V segment lost 1 base, leaving 4 bases of the junction unmatched. This CDR3 is 15 amino acids long. CDR3 sequence (DNA): TGTGCCAGTAGTATAGCGGGACAGGGTTTCTACGAGCAGTACTTC. It translates to CASSIAGQGFYEQYF.

The genes are TRBV2 and TRBJ1-1; perhaps TRBD1 as D (6 bases). This CDR3 spans 9 amino acids. V gave up 11 bases and J gave up 12 bases, with 13 bases separating them. Germline assignment: CDR1 SNHLY and CDR2 FYNNEI. CDR3 DNA sequence: TGTGCCGGAGGACAGTTGACTTTCTTT. Its translation is CAGGQLTFF.

The gene calls are TRBV11-3 and TRBJ1-1; D gene ambiguous. V was trimmed by 0 bases and J by 4 bases, leaving 9 bases between them. Germline V gene lookup returns CDR1 SGHNT and CDR2 YENEEA. This CDR3 region has 14 residues. The CDR3 DNA is TGTGCCAGCAGCTTAGATCTTGGCAGCACTGAAGCTTTCTTT. Translation gives CASSLDLGSTEAFF.

This chain joins TRBV11-2 and TRBJ1-2; D unresolved. The CDR3 covers 15 residues. The V gene's germline CDR1 is SGHAT and CDR2 FQNNGV. Trimming pared 1 base from V and 2 bases from J, leaving 11 bases between. This CDR3 reads CASSLGADTNYGYTF. As DNA, the CDR3 is TGTGCCAGCAGCTTAGGGGCAGACACGAACTATGGCTACACCTTC.

This clone has just one count. The chain links TRBV19 to TRBJ2-2, with TRBD2 as a possible D gene (5 bases). This CDR3 spans 15 amino acids. The V gene's germline CDR1 is LNHDA and CDR2 SQIVND (reference sequence). Trimming left V 4 bases short and J 5 bases short, with 14 bases between. The CDR3 DNA follows: TGTGCCAGTAGTACCCTCACGACTACAACCGGGGAGCTGTTTTTT. Residues: CASSTLTTTTGELFF.

This clone was observed a single time. The V call is TRBV5-1, the J call TRBJ2-7; 9 bases are shared with TRBD1. The CDR3 extends over 15 amino acids. Germline CDR1 is SGHRS and CDR2 is YFSETQ. V shed 4 bases, J shed 5 bases, and the junction held 10 bases outside the gene matches. The CDR3 sequence is CASSLRGTGPDEQYF. CDR3 DNA sequence: TGCGCCAGCAGCCTCAGGGGGACAGGGCCCGACGAGCAGTACTTC.